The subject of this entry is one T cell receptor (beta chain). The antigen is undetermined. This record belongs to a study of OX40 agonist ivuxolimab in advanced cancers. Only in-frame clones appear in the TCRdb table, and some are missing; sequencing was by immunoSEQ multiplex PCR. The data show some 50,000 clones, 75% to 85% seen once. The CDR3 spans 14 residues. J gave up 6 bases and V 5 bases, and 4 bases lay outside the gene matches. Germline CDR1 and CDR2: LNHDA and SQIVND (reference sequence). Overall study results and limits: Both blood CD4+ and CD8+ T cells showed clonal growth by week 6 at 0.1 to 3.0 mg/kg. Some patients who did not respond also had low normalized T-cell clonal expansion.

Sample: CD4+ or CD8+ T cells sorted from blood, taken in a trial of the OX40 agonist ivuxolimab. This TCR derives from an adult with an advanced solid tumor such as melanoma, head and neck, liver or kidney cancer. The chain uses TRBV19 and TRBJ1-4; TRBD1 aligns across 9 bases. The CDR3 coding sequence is TGTGCCAGTAGTCCGGGACAGGGCCATGAAAAACTGTTTTTT. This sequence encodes CASSPGQGHEKLFF.